Listed below are T cell receptor beta chains from one sample, sequenced in a study of cytomegalovirus exposure and HLA in healthy donors. Data came from immunoSEQ multiplex PCR; TCRdb stores just in-frame clones and leaves some out. The sample consists of 150,000 to 250,000 clones, around 84% of them appearing once. Sequenced input: PBMCs. These receptors were collected from a woman aged 25 to 39 in good health and CMV-seropositive. Each CDR3 is given with its conserved first and last residue. D genes are given only for firm matches. Clone size, where shown, is once, few, many, or a class for clones that have expanded.

clone_size d_call j_call v_call cdr3_nt cdr3_aa
. TRBD2 TRBJ2-1 TRBV27 TGTGCCAGCAGTCCCCCGGACTGGGCTAGCGGGAGACCCAATGAGCAGTTCTTC CASSPPDWASGRPNEQFF
. TRBD2 TRBJ2-1 TRBV6-1 TGTGCCAGCAGTGATTTTGGGCGGGAGCTAAACAATGAGCAGTTCTTC CASSDFGRELNNEQFF
. TRBD2 TRBJ2-7 TRBV9 TGTGCCAGCAGCGTAGAGCCTAGCGGGACCTACGAGCAGTACTTC CASSVEPSGTYEQYF
. TRBD1 TRBJ1-1 TRBV28 TGTGCCAGCAGTATCTACCGGGACAGGGGTGTTGCTTTCTTT CASSIYRDRGVAFF
once . TRBJ2-1 TRBV5-1 TGCGCCAGCAGCTCAAATTGGGGGGAGGAGCAGTTCTTC CASSSNWGEEQFF
. . TRBJ2-7 TRBV28 TGTGCCAGCAGTACAGGGACACCTCTCCACGAGCAGTACTTC CASSTGTPLHEQYF
. TRBD2 TRBJ2-3 TRBV5-4 TGTGCCAGCAACCCGCCCGGGGACCCCGGGAGGATAGATACGCAGTATTTT CASNPPGDPGRIDTQYF
. . TRBJ2-1 TRBV6-1 TGTGCCAGCAGTGATAGGGCACTAGTATTCGTTGAGCAGTTCTTC CASSDRALVFVEQFF
. TRBD1 TRBJ1-1 TRBV27 TGTGCCAGCAGTTTCGACAGGGTTGGAGCCTCTGAAGCTTTCTTT CASSFDRVGASEAFF
. TRBD2 TRBJ2-1 TRBV27 TGTGCCAGCAGTTTTCCTAGCGGGAGTAATGAGCAGTTCTTC CASSFPSGSNEQFF
. TRBD2 TRBJ2-7 TRBV6-1 TGTGCCAGCCGGACTAGTTCGAACGAGCAGTACTTC CASRTSSNEQYF
. TRBD2 TRBJ2-2 TRBV2 TGTGCCAGCAGAACTAGCGGGAGGGCCGGGGGCACCGGGGAGCTGTTTTTT CASRTSGRAGGTGELFF
. . TRBJ2-5 TRBV19 TGTGCCAGTAGTCCAGTCGGGGAGACCCAGTACTTC CASSPVGETQYF
. TRBD1 TRBJ2-7 TRBV27 TGTGCCAGCAGTTTACGGGGACAGGCCTACGAGCAGTACTTC CASSLRGQAYEQYF
. . TRBJ2-7 TRBV28 TGTGCCAGCCCTTTCGGGGGACAGCCCTTAAGGAACGAGCAGTACTTC CASPFGGQPLRNEQYF
. . TRBJ1-1 TRBV9 TGTGCCAGCAGCGTAGTGGAGCAGAACACTGAAGCTTTCTTT CASSVVEQNTEAFF
. . TRBJ2-1 TRBV9 TGTGCCAGCAGCGTAGGAGCCAGGGTCTACAATGAGCAGTTCTTC CASSVGARVYNEQFF
few . TRBJ1-1 TRBV2 TGTGCCAGTCGCACAGGGACGGCTTTCTTT CASRTGTAFF
. TRBD1 TRBJ1-2 TRBV5-1 TGCGCCAGCAGCTCTGGACAGGCTCACTATGGCTACACCTTC CASSSGQAHYGYTF
. . TRBJ2-1 TRBV11-3 TGTGCCAGCAGCTTAGGCTCTCGGGATGGTGAACGGCACAATGAGCAGTTCTTC CASSLGSRDGERHNEQFF